The source of this TCR beta chain is a study of cytomegalovirus exposure and HLA in healthy donors. In the case of this clone: Its antigen is not known.

This CDR3 is 16 amino acids long. The ends lost 0 bases at V and 4 bases at J; junction bases unmatched: 1. Germline CDR1 reads SGDLS; CDR2 reads YYNGEE. Both 60 Vbeta primers and 13 Jbeta primers went into the PCR. Some clones are missing from TCRdb's copy, which holds only in-frame ones; the method was immunoSEQ multiplex PCR. The repertoire includes 170,000 or so clones, about 80% of them detected once, and 1% sits in the top ten. Study conclusions and caveats: Generally TCR sequences proved uncommon, though certain public TCRs appeared in numerous donors.

The source material was PBMCs. The receptor's source is a woman between 50 and 59 years old in good health and CMV-seropositive. This chain links TRBV9 with TRBJ2-1; 13 nucleotides align to TRBD2. The CDR3 reads CASSVVGLAGYNEQFF. Here the CDR3 DNA reads TGTGCCAGCAGCGTAGTGGGACTAGCGGGGTACAATGAGCAGTTCTTC.